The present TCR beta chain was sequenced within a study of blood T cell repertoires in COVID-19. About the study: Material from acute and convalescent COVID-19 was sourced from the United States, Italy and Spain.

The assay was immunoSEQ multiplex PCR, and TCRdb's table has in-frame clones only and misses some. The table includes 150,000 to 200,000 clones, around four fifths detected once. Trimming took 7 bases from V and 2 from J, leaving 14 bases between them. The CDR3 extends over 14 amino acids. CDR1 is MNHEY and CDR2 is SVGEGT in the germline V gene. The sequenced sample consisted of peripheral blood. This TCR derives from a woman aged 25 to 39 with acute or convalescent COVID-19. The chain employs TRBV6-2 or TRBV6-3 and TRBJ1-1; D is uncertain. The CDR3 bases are TGTGCCAGCACCCCGCCTAGAACAAACACTGAAGCTTTCTTT. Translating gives CASTPPRTNTEAFF.